This T cell receptor (beta chain) was documented in a study of blood T cell repertoires in COVID-19. TCRdb keeps only in-frame clones here, not all; method: immunoSEQ multiplex PCR. The sample includes 280,000 or so clones, approximately 90% of them seen just once. This CDR3 contains 14 residues. CDR1 and CDR2 (germline): SGHTA, FQGNSA. V was pared by 2 bases and J by 13 bases, with 12 bases of the junction left unmatched. The chain joins TRBV7-2 to TRBJ2-3; 7 bases fit TRBD2. The sequenced material came from peripheral blood. The sequence was collected from a woman under 40 who had recovered from COVID-19. CDR3 in DNA: TGTGCCAGCAGCTTAACACTAGCGCATTCCAGGGAGTATTTT. It is translated as CASSLTLAHSREYF.